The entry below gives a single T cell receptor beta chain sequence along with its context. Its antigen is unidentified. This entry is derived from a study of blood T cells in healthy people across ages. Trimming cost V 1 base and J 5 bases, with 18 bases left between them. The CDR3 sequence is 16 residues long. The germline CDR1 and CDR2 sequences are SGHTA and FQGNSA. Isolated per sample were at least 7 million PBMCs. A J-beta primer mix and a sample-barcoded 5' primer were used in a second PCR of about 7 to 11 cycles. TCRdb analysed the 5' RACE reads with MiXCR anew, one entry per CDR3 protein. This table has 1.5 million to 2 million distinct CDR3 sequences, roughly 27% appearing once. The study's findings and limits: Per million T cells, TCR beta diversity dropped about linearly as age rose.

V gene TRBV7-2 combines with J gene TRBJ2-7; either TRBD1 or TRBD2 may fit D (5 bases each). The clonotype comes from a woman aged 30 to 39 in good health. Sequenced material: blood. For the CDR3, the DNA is TGTGCCAGCAGCTTAGGGGGGACGCGAGATCCCCACGAGCAGTACTTC. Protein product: CASSLGGTRDPHEQYF.